The rows below give T cell receptor beta chains drawn from one sample of a study of blood T cell repertoires in COVID-19. Profiled with immunoSEQ multiplex PCR; TCRdb holds only in-frame clones, not every one. The table lists roughly 250,000 clones, around 80% of them singletons. Material for sequencing was peripheral blood. These receptor sequences come from a woman in her 40s with active or convalescent COVID-19. The CDR3 runs from the conserved cysteine through the conserved F or W. Each record gives: clone size, J gene, V gene, D gene, CDR3 DNA, CDR3 protein. The D gene is left open where the match is weak. Clone size appears in some rows only: once, few, many, or a class for an expanded clone.

size: .
J: TRBJ1-1
V: TRBV7-7
D: .
DNA: TGTGCTAGCAGCCCTAGGGGCAGGGGGAACACTGAAGCTTTCTTT
CDR3: CASSPRGRGNTEAFF

size: .
J: TRBJ1-5
V: TRBV30
D: .
DNA: TGTGCCTGGAGTGTATCCAAAAATCAGCCCCAGCATTTT
CDR3: CAWSVSKNQPQHF

size: .
J: TRBJ1-5
V: TRBV27
D: .
DNA: TGTGCCAGCAGTTACGGGGATAGCAATCAGCCCCAGCATTTT
CDR3: CASSYGDSNQPQHF

size: few
J: TRBJ2-1
V: TRBV5-1
D: TRBD1
DNA: TGCGCCAGCAGAGGGACAGGGGATCGTGAGCAGTTCTTC
CDR3: CASRGTGDREQFF

size: once
J: TRBJ1-1
V: TRBV5-1
D: TRBD1
DNA: TGCGCCAGCAGCTTCTCGACAGGGGTGACTGAAGCTTTCTTT
CDR3: CASSFSTGVTEAFF

size: .
J: TRBJ1-4
V: TRBV6-6
D: .
DNA: TGTGCCAGCAGTTACCGACGGGGGGCGGAGGGCGAAAAACTGTTTTTT
CDR3: CASSYRRGAEGEKLFF

size: .
J: TRBJ1-2
V: TRBV28
D: .
DNA: TGTGCCAGCAGTCCCAGGGGAAGTAGGACTAACTATGGCTACACCTTC
CDR3: CASSPRGSRTNYGYTF

size: .
J: TRBJ2-5
V: TRBV12-3/TRBV12-4
D: .
DNA: TGTGCCAGCAGTTTACAGGAGACCCAGTACTTC
CDR3: CASSLQETQYF

size: .
J: TRBJ1-2
V: TRBV10-3
D: TRBD1
DNA: TGTGCCGCAACCGGGACAGGAGACCGTAACTATGGCTACACCTTC
CDR3: CAATGTGDRNYGYTF

size: once
J: TRBJ1-1
V: TRBV6-5
D: TRBD1
DNA: TGTGCCAGCAGTTACGGGGACAGGGTAGAGGAAGCTTTCTTT
CDR3: CASSYGDRVEEAFF

size: once
J: TRBJ1-2
V: TRBV3-1/TRBV3-2
D: .
DNA: TGTGCCAGCAGCCACGACTATGGCTACACCTTC
CDR3: CASSHDYGYTF

size: .
J: TRBJ2-3
V: TRBV9
D: TRBD2
DNA: TGTGCCAGCAGCGGGGGACTAGCGGGGGGGACTAGCACAGATACGCAGTATTTT
CDR3: CASSGGLAGGTSTDTQYF

size: .
J: TRBJ2-3
V: TRBV7-6
D: .
DNA: TGTGCCAGCAGCCCCGAGCCGACTAGCACAGATACGCAGTATTTT
CDR3: CASSPEPTSTDTQYF

size: .
J: TRBJ1-1
V: TRBV11-2
D: TRBD1
DNA: TGTGCCAGCATCCCCGGGACAGGGTGGGACACTGAAGCTTTCTTT
CDR3: CASIPGTGWDTEAFF